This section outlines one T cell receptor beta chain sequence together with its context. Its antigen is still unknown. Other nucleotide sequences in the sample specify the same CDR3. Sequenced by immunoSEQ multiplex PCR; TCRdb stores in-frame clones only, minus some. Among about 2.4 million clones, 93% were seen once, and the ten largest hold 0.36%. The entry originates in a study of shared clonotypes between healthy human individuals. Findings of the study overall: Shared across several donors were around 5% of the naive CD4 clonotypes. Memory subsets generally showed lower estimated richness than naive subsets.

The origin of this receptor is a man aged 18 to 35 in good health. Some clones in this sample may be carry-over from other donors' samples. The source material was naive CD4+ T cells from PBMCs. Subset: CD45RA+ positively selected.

The CDR3 reads CASSLNGETQYF. DNA for the CDR3: TGTGCCAGCAGCTTAAACGGGGAGACCCAGTACTTC. This chain connects TRBV7-3 to TRBJ2-5; D is undetermined. The CDR3 has 12 residues. V was trimmed by 1 base and J by 5 bases, leaving 5 bases between them. CDR1 SGHTA and CDR2 FQGTGA come from the germline V gene. Full variable domain (remainder filled in from reference TRBV7-3 and TRBJ2-5): GAGVSQTPSNKVTEKGKYVELRCDPISGHTALYWYRQSLGQGPEFLIYFQGTGAADDSGLPNDRFFAVRPEGSVSTLKIQRTERGDSAVYLCASSLNGETQYFGPGTRLLVL.